This T cell receptor beta chain was recorded in a study of shared clonotypes between healthy human individuals. Study context: Researchers assigned three CD4 naive, three CD4 memory, two CD8 naive and one CD8 memory plate to each donor. Study results and caveats: Richness estimates generally favored naive over memory subsets. The study found about 5% of naive CD4 clonotypes shared across several donors.

Libraries were prepared by immunoSEQ multiplex PCR; TCRdb keeps only in-frame clonotypes and omits some of them. Counted here are 700,000 or so clones, roughly 78% occurring once; the ten biggest clones make up 1.8%. To note about this clone: Its cognate antigen is unknown.

The CDR3 spans 16 residues. Per germline, CDR1 MNHNS and CDR2 SASEGT. Unmatched junction bases numbered 9, after V lost 2 bases and J lost 5 bases. This rearrangement joins TRBV6-1 to TRBJ2-1; TRBD2 matches at 7 bases. Material: memory CD4+ T cells sorted from blood. The subset here: CD45RA-negative fraction. This receptor was obtained from a woman aged 30 to 39 in good health. CDR3 coding DNA: TGTGCCAGCAGTGAATGGGGAGCAGGACTAGACAATGAGCAGTTCTTC. This gives the protein CASSEWGAGLDNEQFF.